These 24 T cell receptor beta chains share one sample of origin, sequenced in a study of OX40 agonist ivuxolimab in advanced cancers. Libraries were prepared by immunoSEQ multiplex PCR; TCRdb keeps only in-frame clonotypes and omits some of them. The sample shows fewer than 85,000 clones, more than 80% of them seen only once. Sequencing was performed on CD4+ or CD8+ T cells sorted from blood, taken in a trial of the OX40 agonist ivuxolimab. Receptor source: an adult with an advanced solid tumor such as melanoma, head and neck, liver or kidney cancer.

In this sample, this clone turned up a few times. This sequence joins TRBV2 and TRBJ1-2; D gene uncertain. Germline V lookup: CDR1 SNHLY, CDR2 FYNNEI. The CDR3 has 13 residues. Deletions cut 4 bases from V and 5 bases from J, with 11 bases between. CDR3 region: CASSGTGAYGYTF. The CDR3 bases are TGTGCCAGCAGTGGGACCGGCGCTTATGGCTACACCTTC.

This rearrangement joins TRBV27 to TRBJ1-5; 7 bases line up with TRBD1. This CDR3 spans 15 amino acids. V was clipped by 5 bases and J by 3 bases; unmatched bases: 7. Germline values: CDR1 MNHEY, CDR2 SMNVEV (reference sequence). CDR3 in amino acids: CASSEVGQYNQPQHF. DNA of the CDR3: TGTGCCAGCAGTGAGGTGGGACAGTACAATCAGCCCCAGCATTTT.

This sequence joins TRBV7-6 and TRBJ2-5, with D possibly TRBD2 on 6 matching bases. Germline CDR1 is SGHVS and CDR2 is FNYEAQ. CDR3 length: 15 residues. Trimming left V 3 bases short and J 4 bases short, with 15 bases between. CDR3 amino acids: CASSFTQRGGETQYF. The CDR3 coding sequence is TGTGCCAGCAGCTTTACTCAGAGGGGAGGAGAGACCCAGTACTTC.

This clone has just a few counts. The DNA for the CDR3 is TGTGCCTGGAGTCGAGAAATGAACACTGAAGCTTTCTTT. It translates to CAWSREMNTEAFF. The chain uses TRBV30 and TRBJ1-1; unclear D gene. Looked up from germline, CDR1 is GTSNPN and CDR2 is SVGIG (reference sequence). V shed 2 bases and J shed 0 bases, with 7 bases lying between them. This CDR3 comprises 13 residues.

The rearrangement joins TRBV7-2 to TRBJ2-5, with 11 bases identical to TRBD2. This CDR3 region has 16 residues. From germline, CDR1 is SGHTA and CDR2 FQGNSA. Trimming removed 1 base from V and 4 bases from J; junction bases left unmatched: 5. The chain's CDR3 is CASSLGLLAGVETQYF. CDR3 coding DNA: TGTGCCAGCAGCTTAGGATTACTAGCGGGGGTAGAGACCCAGTACTTC.

J is TRBJ2-7 and V is TRBV5-1; no firm D call. Germline loops: CDR1 SGHRS, CDR2 YFSETQ. This CDR3 is built from 11 residues. V was cut by 4 bases and J by 4 bases, with 6 bases left in between. The CDR3 sequence: CASSAAYEQYF. CDR3 nucleotide sequence: TGCGCCAGCAGCGCCGCATACGAGCAGTACTTC.

J is TRBJ2-7 and V is TRBV5-4; D unclear. Germline V gene sequence: CDR1 SGHNT, CDR2 YYREEE (reference sequence). The germline V and J ends were trimmed by 3 bases and 1 base, with 14 bases remaining between them. There are 15 residues in the CDR3. CDR3 DNA sequence: TGTGCCAGCAGCTCGTTAACTGACCGATCCTACGAGCAGTACTTC. Protein product: CASSSLTDRSYEQYF.

The V gene is TRBV7-3, the J gene TRBJ2-2; 10 bases match TRBD1. With V trimmed by 7 bases and J by 4 bases, 3 bases remained unmatched. Germline V gene sequence: CDR1 SGHTA, CDR2 FQGTGA. This CDR3 is built from 14 residues. The CDR3 sequence is CASTRDRGTGELFF. The CDR3 nucleotides are TGTGCCAGCACTCGGGACAGGGGCACCGGGGAGCTGTTTTTT.

The chain carries TRBV6-5 and TRBJ2-3; D possibly uses TRBD1 or TRBD2 (5 bases each). Per germline, CDR1 MNHEY and CDR2 SVGAGI. V lost 3 bases, J lost 5 bases, and 9 bases lay in between. The CDR3 contains 13 residues. The CDR3 DNA reads as TGTGCCAGCAGTTATGGGACCTTAGATACGCAGTATTTT. Protein sequence: CASSYGTLDTQYF.

This chain uses TRBV11-2 with TRBJ1-2; D not certain. CDR1 is SGHAT, CDR2 FQNNGV, per germline. CDR3 size: 14 residues. The ends were cut back, 4 bases at V and 7 bases at J, with 16 bases in the middle. CDR3 region: CASSSQALGSGYTF. CDR3 DNA: TGTGCCAGCAGCTCCCAAGCCCTTGGGTCTGGCTACACCTTC.

This clone has just a few counts. V usage is TRBV7-9 and J usage is TRBJ2-7, with D tentatively TRBD1 (5 bases). Deletions cut 3 bases from V and 1 base from J, with 7 bases between. Germline CDR1 SEHNR, CDR2 FQNEAQ (reference sequence). There are 13 residues in the CDR3. CDR3 loop: CASSFRQSYEQYF. The CDR3 coding sequence is TGTGCCAGCAGCTTCCGACAGTCCTACGAGCAGTACTTC.

This clone was observed once. The rearrangement links TRBV5-4 to TRBJ2-2; D could derive from TRBD1 or TRBD2 (6 bases each). Trimming took 0 bases from V and 4 from J, leaving 10 bases between them. The CDR3 runs to 15 residues. Germline CDR1 is SGHNT and CDR2 is YYREEE (reference sequence). The CDR3: CASSLGGAGTGELFF. CDR3 in DNA: TGTGCCAGCAGCTTGGGGGGGGCGGGCACCGGGGAGCTGTTTTTT.

The chain couples TRBV19 to TRBJ2-6; 10 bases are shared with TRBD1. The trim removed 6 bases at V and 2 bases at J, leaving 7 bases unmatched. The germline gives CDR1 LNHDA, CDR2 SQIVND (reference sequence). The CDR3 is 17 amino acids. CDR3 DNA: TGTGCCAGTAGGACCGGGACAGGGGACCCTGGGGCCAACGTCCTGACTTTC. It is translated as CASRTGTGDPGANVLTF.

The chain joins TRBV7-8 to TRBJ2-5; D tentatively fits TRBD1 or TRBD2 (6 bases each). Germline CDR1 reads SGHVS; CDR2 reads FQNEAQ. V lost 4 bases, J lost 3 bases, and 15 bases lay in between. The CDR3 contains 15 residues. The CDR3 DNA reads as TGTGCCAGCAGCTCCGGGACACGGACTAAAGAGACCCAGTACTTC. Protein: CASSSGTRTKETQYF.

The chain couples TRBV5-8 to TRBJ1-1; 7 bases are a match to TRBD1. Looked up from germline, CDR1 is SGHTS and CDR2 is YDEGEE. The junction had 17 bases not matched to a gene; V was cut back by 4 bases and J by 5 bases. This CDR3 is built from 17 residues. CDR3 sequence: CASSTGRDSRGGTEAFF. CDR3 sequence (DNA): TGTGCCAGCAGCACGGGACGGGACAGCCGGGGGGGTACTGAAGCTTTCTTT. The whole variable domain, remainder taken from reference TRBV5-8 and TRBJ1-1, is EAGVTQSPTHLIKTRGQQATLRCSPISGHTSVYWYQQALGLGLQFLLWYDEGEERNRGNFPPRFSGRQFPNYSSELNVNALELEDSALYLCASSTGRDSRGGTEAFFGQGTRLTVV.

This chain links TRBV7-6 with TRBJ2-1; TRBD2 matches 10 bases. V lost 5 bases, J lost 5 bases, and 6 bases stayed unmatched. The CDR3 contains 15 residues. Germline CDR1 SGHVS, CDR2 FNYEAQ. This CDR3 is CASSITSGANNEQFF. The CDR3 DNA reads as TGTGCCAGCAGCATCACTAGCGGGGCTAACAATGAGCAGTTCTTC.

This chain joins TRBV6-1 and TRBJ2-7; 7 bases are a match to TRBD1. In germline, CDR1 is MNHNS, CDR2 SASEGT. CDR3 size: 13 residues. With V trimmed by 7 bases and J by 3 bases, 6 bases remained unmatched. The CDR3 sequence is CASTKTGNYEQYF. DNA for the CDR3: TGTGCCAGCACCAAGACAGGGAACTACGAGCAGTACTTC.

CDR3 in amino acids: CASSPIDSRYEQYF. The CDR3 region has the DNA TGTGCCAGCAGCCCCATCGATAGCCGGTACGAGCAGTACTTC. The J gene is TRBJ2-7, the V gene TRBV6-5; D unclear. The CDR3 sequence is 14 residues long. CDR1 and CDR2 from the germline V gene are MNHEY and SVGAGI. V lost 6 bases, J lost 4 bases, and 16 bases lay in between.

The rearrangement links TRBV28 to TRBJ1-1, with TRBD1 as a possible D gene (6 bases). From germline, CDR1 is MDHEN and CDR2 SYDVKM. V was cut by 4 bases and J by 1 base, with 13 bases left in between. CDR3 length: 15 amino acids. CDR3 sequence: CASSSHGGQNTEAFF. CDR3 bases: TGTGCCAGCAGTTCGCACGGGGGGCAGAACACTGAAGCTTTCTTT. The full variable domain, completed using reference TRBV28 and TRBJ1-1, is DVKVTQSSRYLVKRTGEKVFLECVQDMDHENMFWYRQDPGLGLRLIYFSYDVKMKEKGDIPEGYSVSREKKERFSLILESASTNQTSMYLCASSSHGGQNTEAFFGQGTRLTVV.

The V and J genes are TRBV2 and TRBJ2-5; weak D call: TRBD1 (5 bases). The V and J ends lost 7 bases and 9 bases respectively, with 18 bases between them. The CDR3 consists of 13 residues. Germline V gene data show CDR1 as SNHLY and CDR2 as FYNNEI. The CDR3, as DNA: TGTGCCAGCACTACCGAAGGGTCCAGGGCCCAGTACTTC. This sequence encodes CASTTEGSRAQYF.

J is TRBJ1-1 and V is TRBV6-1, with D hard to call. The ends were cut back, 4 bases at V and 1 base at J, with 10 bases in the middle. The CDR3 is made up of 14 amino acids. CDR1 is MNHNS and CDR2 is SASEGT in the germline V gene. The chain's CDR3 is CASSVGHRNTEAFF. The CDR3 DNA reads TGTGCCAGCAGTGTGGGTCACAGGAACACTGAAGCTTTCTTT.

The J gene is TRBJ2-5, the V gene TRBV2; TRBD2 matches 9 bases. V lost 7 bases, J lost 4 bases, and 7 bases stayed unmatched. The CDR3 totals 14 residues. Germline V gives CDR1 SNHLY, CDR2 FYNNEI. CDR3 DNA: TGTGCCAGCAACCCGGGGACTAGCAGAGAGACCCAGTACTTC. Translated: CASNPGTSRETQYF.

The rearrangement uses TRBV11-2 and TRBJ1-2, with D perhaps TRBD1 (6 bases). Germline CDR1 and CDR2: SGHAT and FQNNGV. CDR3 length equals 15 residues. V was clipped by 5 bases and J by 7 bases, with 20 bases between them. CDR3 in amino acids: CASSPTGGRECGYTF. As DNA, the CDR3 is TGTGCCAGCAGCCCCACGGGGGGCAGGGAGTGTGGCTACACCTTC.

The chain has TRBV6-5 and TRBJ2-5; 8 nucleotides agree with TRBD1. The last part of the DNA fits TRBJ2-7 better; the J call may be wrong. The CDR3 loop spans 15 amino acids. In germline, CDR1 is MNHEY, CDR2 SVGAGI. In DNA, the CDR3 is TGTGCCAGCAGTTACGGGCAGGGGGCATGGTACGAGCAGTACTTC. Translated, it gives CASSYGQGAWYEQYF.